The 5 T cell receptor beta chains below were found in one sample sequenced in a study of shared clonotypes between healthy human individuals. Sequencing used immunoSEQ multiplex PCR; TCRdb keeps in-frame clones, though not all of them. The profile shows approximately 1,500,000 clones, about 98% of them singletons. What was sequenced was naive CD4+ T cells sorted from blood. The subset denotes: CD45RA+ positively selected. These receptor sequences come from a man younger than 45 in good health.

V usage is TRBV15 and J usage is TRBJ2-4, with 7 bases identical to TRBD2. This CDR3 is 14 amino acids long. V gave up 3 bases and J gave up 7 bases; unmatched junction bases: 6. CDR1 and CDR2 (germline): LNHNV, YYDKDF (reference sequence). DNA of the CDR3: TGTGCCACCAGCAGTTTTGTCGGGAGGAACATTCAGTACTTC. The encoded protein is CATSSFVGRNIQYF.

The chain carries TRBV28 and TRBJ2-7, with a possible D match to TRBD1 (5 bases). Trimming removed 6 bases at V and 3 bases at J, with 15 bases between. This CDR3 contains 14 residues. Germline V gives CDR1 MDHEN, CDR2 SYDVKM. CDR3 coding DNA: TGTGCCAGCAGGACCAGGGATAGAAGCTACGAGCAGTACTTC. Translation: CASRTRDRSYEQYF.

This chain links TRBV7-9 with TRBJ1-2, with a tentative D call TRBD1 (5 bases). The CDR3 covers 13 residues. CDR1 SEHNR and CDR2 FQNEAQ come from the germline V gene (reference sequence). Trimming removed 1 base from V and 5 bases from J, with 8 bases in between. The CDR3 DNA follows: TGTGCCAGCAGCTTAGTGTCAGGGTATGGCTACACCTTC. Its protein is CASSLVSGYGYTF.

The chain recombines TRBV12-5 with TRBJ2-1, with 11 bases matching TRBD2. From germline, CDR1 is LGHNT and CDR2 FRNRAP. The CDR3 length is 18 residues. J was trimmed by 6 bases and V by 4 bases; bases with no gene match: 14. CDR3 loop: CASGSPFSGRAPINEQFF. For the CDR3, the DNA is TGTGCTAGTGGTTCCCCGTTTAGCGGGAGGGCCCCGATCAATGAGCAGTTCTTC.

The chain is built from TRBV30 and TRBJ2-1; unclear D gene. This CDR3 is built from 11 residues. The germline V gene encodes CDR1 GTSNPN and CDR2 SVGIG (reference sequence). Trimming removed 3 bases at V and 4 bases at J, with 4 bases between. This CDR3 is CAWSGYNEQFF. In nucleotides, the CDR3 is TGTGCCTGGAGCGGATACAATGAGCAGTTCTTC.